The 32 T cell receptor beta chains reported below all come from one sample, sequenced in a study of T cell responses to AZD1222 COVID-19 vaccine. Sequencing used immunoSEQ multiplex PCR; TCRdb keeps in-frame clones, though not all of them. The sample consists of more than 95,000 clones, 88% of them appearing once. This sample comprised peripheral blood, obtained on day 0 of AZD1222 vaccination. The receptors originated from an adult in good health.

Here the CDR3 reads CASSHRDVGSYEQYF. The DNA for the CDR3 is TGTGCCAGCAGCCACAGGGATGTCGGTTCCTACGAGCAGTACTTC. This chain uses TRBV7-9 with TRBJ2-7, with TRBD1 as a possible D gene (6 bases). Trimming took off 5 bases at V and 1 base at J, with 15 bases between the two ends. Germline V gene lookup returns CDR1 SEHNR and CDR2 FQNEAQ (reference sequence). CDR3 length equals 15 residues.

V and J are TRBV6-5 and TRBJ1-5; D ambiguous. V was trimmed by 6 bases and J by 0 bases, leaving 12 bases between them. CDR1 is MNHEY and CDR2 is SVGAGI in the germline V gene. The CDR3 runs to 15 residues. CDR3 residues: CASRHRVSSNQPQHF. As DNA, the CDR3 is TGTGCCAGCAGGCACCGGGTCTCTAGCAATCAGCCCCAGCATTTT.

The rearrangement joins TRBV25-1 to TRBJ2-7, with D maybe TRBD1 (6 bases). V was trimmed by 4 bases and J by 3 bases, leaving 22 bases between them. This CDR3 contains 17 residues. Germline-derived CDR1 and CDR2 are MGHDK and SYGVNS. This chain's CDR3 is CASSGAGTSHKIYEQYF. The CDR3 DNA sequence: TGTGCCAGCAGTGGCGCCGGGACATCGCATAAAATCTACGAGCAGTACTTC.

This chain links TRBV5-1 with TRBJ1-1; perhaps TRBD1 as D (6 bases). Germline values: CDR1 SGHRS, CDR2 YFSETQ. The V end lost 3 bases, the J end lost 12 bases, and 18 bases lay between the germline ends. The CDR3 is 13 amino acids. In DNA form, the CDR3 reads TGCGCCAGCAGCTCCGGGACACTCGGGGTTTCTTTCTTT. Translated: CASSSGTLGVSFF.

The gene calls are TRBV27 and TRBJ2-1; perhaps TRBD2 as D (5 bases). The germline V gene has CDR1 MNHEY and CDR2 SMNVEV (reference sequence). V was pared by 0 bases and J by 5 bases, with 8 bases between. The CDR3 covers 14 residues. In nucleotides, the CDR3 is TGTGCCAGCAGTTTATCATGGGGAGACAATGAGCAGTTCTTC. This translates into CASSLSWGDNEQFF.

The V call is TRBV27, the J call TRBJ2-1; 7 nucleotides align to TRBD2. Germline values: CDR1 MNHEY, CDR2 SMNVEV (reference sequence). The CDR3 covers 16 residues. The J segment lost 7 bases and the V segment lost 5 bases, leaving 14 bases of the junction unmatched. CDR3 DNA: TGTGCCAGCAGTGGGACCGGGACTACCCCTCGAAATGAGCAGTTCTTC. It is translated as CASSGTGTTPRNEQFF.

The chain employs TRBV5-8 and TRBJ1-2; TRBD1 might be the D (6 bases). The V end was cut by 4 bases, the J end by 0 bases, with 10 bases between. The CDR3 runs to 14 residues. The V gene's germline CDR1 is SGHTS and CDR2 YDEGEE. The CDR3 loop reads CASSLRTANYGYTF. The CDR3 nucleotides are TGTGCCAGCAGCCTACGGACAGCTAACTATGGCTACACCTTC.

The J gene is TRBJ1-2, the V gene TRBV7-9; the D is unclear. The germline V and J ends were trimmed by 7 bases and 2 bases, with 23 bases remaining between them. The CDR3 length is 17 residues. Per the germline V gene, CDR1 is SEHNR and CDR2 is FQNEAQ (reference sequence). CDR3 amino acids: CASTLQIRVEGNYGYTF. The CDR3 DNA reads TGTGCCAGCACCCTTCAGATTCGGGTGGAGGGAAACTATGGCTACACCTTC.

CDR3 DNA sequence: TGCGCCAGCAGCTTGAACCAGGGGTTGGGACTAGCGGGACAGTACAATGAGCAGTTCTTC. Its translation: CASSLNQGLGLAGQYNEQFF. V is TRBV5-1 and J is TRBJ2-1, with 13 bases matching TRBD2. From germline, CDR1 is SGHRS and CDR2 YFSETQ. The CDR3 runs to 20 residues. Unmatched junction bases numbered 14, after V lost 1 base and J lost 4 bases.

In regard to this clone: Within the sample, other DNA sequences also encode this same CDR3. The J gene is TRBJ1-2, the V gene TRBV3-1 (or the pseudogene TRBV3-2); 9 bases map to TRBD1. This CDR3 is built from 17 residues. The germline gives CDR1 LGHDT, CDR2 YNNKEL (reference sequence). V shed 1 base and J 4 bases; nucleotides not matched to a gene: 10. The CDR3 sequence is CASSQVFGTGIPYGYTF. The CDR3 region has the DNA TGTGCCAGCAGCCAAGTATTCGGGACAGGGATTCCCTATGGCTACACCTTC.

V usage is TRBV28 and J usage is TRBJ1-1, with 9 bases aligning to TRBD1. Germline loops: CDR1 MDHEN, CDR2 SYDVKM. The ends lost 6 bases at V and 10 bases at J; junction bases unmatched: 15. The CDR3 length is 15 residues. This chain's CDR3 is CASSSAGTGSRGAFF. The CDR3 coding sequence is TGTGCCAGCAGCTCGGCCGGGACAGGGTCCCGAGGAGCTTTCTTT.

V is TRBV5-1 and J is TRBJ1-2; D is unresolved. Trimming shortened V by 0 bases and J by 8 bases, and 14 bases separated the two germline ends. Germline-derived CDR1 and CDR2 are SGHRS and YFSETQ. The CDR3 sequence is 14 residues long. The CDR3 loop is CASSLVSWAGGYTF. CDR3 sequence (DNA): TGCGCCAGCAGCTTGGTGTCGTGGGCGGGAGGCTACACCTTC. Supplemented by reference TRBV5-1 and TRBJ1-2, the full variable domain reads KAGVTQTPRYLIKTRGQQVTLSCSPISGHRSVSWYQQTPGQGLQFLFEYFSETQRNKGNFPGRFSGRQFSNSRSEMNVSTLELGDSALYLCASSLVSWAGGYTFGSGTRLTVV.

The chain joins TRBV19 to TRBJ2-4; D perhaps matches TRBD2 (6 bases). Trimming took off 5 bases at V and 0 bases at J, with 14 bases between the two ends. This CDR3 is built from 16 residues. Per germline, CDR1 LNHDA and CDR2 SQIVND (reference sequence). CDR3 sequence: CASSARDFLAKNIQYF. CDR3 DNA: TGTGCCAGTAGTGCCCGGGACTTTTTAGCCAAAAACATTCAGTACTTC.

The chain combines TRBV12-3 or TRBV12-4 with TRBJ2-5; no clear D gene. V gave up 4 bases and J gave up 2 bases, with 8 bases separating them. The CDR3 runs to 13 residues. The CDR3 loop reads CASSWVNQETQYF. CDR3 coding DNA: TGTGCCAGCAGTTGGGTCAATCAAGAGACCCAGTACTTC.

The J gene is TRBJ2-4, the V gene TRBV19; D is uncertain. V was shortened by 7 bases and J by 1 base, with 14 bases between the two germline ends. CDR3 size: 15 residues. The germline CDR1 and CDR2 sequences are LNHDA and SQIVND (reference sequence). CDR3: CASKSSASAKNIQYF. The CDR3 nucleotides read TGTGCCAGTAAGTCGTCGGCATCGGCCAAAAACATTCAGTACTTC.

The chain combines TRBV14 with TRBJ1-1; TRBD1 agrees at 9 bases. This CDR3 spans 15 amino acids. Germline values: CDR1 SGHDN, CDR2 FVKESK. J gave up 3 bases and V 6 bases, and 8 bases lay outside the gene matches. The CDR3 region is CASSPTDRGDTEAFF. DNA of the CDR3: TGTGCCAGCAGTCCAACCGACAGGGGGGACACTGAAGCTTTCTTT. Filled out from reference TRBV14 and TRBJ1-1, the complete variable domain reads EAGVTQFPSHSVIEKGQTVTLRCDPISGHDNLYWYRRVMGKEIKFLLHFVKESKQDESGMPNNRFLAERTGGTYSTLKVQPAELEDSGVYFCASSPTDRGDTEAFFGQGTRLTVV.

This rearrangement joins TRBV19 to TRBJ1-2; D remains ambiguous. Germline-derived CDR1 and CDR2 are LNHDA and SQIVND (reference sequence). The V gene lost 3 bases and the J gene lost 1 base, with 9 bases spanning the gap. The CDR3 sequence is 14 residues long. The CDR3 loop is CASSIYGVNYGYTF. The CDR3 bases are TGTGCCAGTAGTATTTATGGGGTTAACTATGGCTACACCTTC.

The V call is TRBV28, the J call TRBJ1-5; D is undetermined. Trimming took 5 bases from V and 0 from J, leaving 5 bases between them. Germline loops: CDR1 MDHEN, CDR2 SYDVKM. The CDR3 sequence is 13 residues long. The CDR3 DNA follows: TGTGCCAGCAGTACCCATAGCAATCAGCCCCAGCATTTT. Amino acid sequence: CASSTHSNQPQHF.

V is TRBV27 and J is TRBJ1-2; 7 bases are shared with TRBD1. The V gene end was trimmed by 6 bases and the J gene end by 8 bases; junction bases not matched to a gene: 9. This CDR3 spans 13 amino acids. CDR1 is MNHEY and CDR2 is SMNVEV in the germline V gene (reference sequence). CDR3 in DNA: TGTGCCAGCAGGGGATCAGGGGGTGAGGGCTACACCTTC. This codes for CASRGSGGEGYTF.

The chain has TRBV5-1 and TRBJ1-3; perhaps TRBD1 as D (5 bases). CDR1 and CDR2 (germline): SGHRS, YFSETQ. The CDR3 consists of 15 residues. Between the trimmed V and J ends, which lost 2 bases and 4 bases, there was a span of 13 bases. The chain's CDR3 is CASSLGGVGGNTIYF. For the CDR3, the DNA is TGCGCCAGCAGCTTAGGAGGGGTCGGCGGAAACACCATATATTTT.

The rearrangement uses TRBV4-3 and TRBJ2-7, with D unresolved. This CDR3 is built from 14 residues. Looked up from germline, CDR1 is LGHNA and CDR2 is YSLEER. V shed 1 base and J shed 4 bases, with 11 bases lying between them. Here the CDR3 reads CASSQGIHPYEQYF. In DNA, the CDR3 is TGCGCCAGCAGCCAAGGGATCCATCCTTACGAGCAGTACTTC.

The CDR3 DNA reads TGTGCCAGCAGTTACGTGGGTTCTGGAAACACCATATATTTT. It encodes CASSYVGSGNTIYF. The chain is built from TRBV6-5 and TRBJ1-3, with D unclear. Trimming removed 2 bases from V and 1 base from J, with 6 bases in between. The CDR3 has 14 amino acids. Germline V CDR1 and CDR2: MNHEY, SVGAGI.

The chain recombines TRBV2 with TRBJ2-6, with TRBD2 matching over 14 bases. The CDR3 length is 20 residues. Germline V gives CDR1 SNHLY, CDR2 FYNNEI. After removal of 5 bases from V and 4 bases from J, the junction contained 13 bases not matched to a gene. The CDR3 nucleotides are TGTGCCAGCAGTCCACCGGGACTAGCGGGAGACGTTCGCGGGGCCAACGTCCTGACTTTC. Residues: CASSPPGLAGDVRGANVLTF.

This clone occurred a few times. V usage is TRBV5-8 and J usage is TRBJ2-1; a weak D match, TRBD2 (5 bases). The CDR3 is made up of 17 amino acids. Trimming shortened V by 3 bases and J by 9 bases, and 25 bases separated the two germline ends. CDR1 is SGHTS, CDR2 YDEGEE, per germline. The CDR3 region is CASSSTTTSGPFGEQFF. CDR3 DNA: TGTGCCAGCAGCTCCACAACAACCAGCGGACCCTTCGGTGAGCAGTTCTTC.

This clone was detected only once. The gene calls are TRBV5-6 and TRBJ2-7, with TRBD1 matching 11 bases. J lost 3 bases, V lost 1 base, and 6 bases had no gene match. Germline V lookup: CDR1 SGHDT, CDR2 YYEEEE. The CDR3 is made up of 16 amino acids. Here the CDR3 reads CASSLRGQGVYYEQYF. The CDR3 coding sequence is TGTGCCAGCAGCTTGCGGGGACAGGGGGTATACTACGAGCAGTACTTC.

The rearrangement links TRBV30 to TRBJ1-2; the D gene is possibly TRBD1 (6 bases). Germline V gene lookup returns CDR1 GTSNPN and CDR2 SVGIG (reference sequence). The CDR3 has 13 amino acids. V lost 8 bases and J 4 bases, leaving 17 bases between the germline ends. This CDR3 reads CARAGGAIYGYTF. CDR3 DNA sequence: TGTGCCCGGGCCGGGGGCGCTATCTATGGCTACACCTTC.

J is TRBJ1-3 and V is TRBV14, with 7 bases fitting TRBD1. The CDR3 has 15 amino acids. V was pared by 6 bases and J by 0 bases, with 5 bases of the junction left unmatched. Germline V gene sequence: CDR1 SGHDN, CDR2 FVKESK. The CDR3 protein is CASRDRLHSGNTIYF. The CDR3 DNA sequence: TGTGCCAGCAGGGACAGGCTCCACTCTGGAAACACCATATATTTT.

CDR3 DNA: TGTGCCAGCAGTTTACCGGGACAGTACAATGAGCAGTTCTTC. Translation: CASSLPGQYNEQFF. The rearrangement joins TRBV28 to TRBJ2-1, with 7 bases fitting TRBD1. The CDR3 covers 14 residues. Germline loops: CDR1 MDHEN, CDR2 SYDVKM. V lost 2 bases, J lost 4 bases, and 2 bases stayed unmatched.

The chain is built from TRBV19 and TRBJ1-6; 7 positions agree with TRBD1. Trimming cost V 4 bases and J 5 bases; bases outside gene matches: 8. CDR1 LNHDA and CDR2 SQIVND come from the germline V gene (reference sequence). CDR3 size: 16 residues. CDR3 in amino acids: CASSRSTGQNNSPLHF. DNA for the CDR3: TGTGCCAGTAGTAGATCAACGGGACAGAATAATTCACCCCTCCACTTT. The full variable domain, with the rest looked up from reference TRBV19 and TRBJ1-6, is DGGITQSPKYLFRKEGQNVTLSCEQNLNHDAMYWYRQDPGQGLRLIYYSQIVNDFQKGDIAEGYSVSREKKESFPLTVTSAQKNPTAFYLCASSRSTGQNNSPLHFGNGTRLTVT.

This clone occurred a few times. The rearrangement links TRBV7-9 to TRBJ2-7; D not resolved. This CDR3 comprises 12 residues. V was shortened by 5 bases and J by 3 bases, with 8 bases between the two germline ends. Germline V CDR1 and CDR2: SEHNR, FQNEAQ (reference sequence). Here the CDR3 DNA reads TGTGCCAGCAGCCCCCTCCGCTACGAGCAGTACTTC. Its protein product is CASSPLRYEQYF.

The CDR3 loop is CSVVGQGGYGYTF. DNA for the CDR3: TGCAGCGTTGTCGGACAGGGAGGCTATGGCTACACCTTC. The chain is built from TRBV29-1 and TRBJ1-2; 8 bases align to TRBD1. Per the germline V gene, CDR1 is SQVTM and CDR2 is ANQGSEA. Trimming cost V 4 bases and J 4 bases; bases outside gene matches: 5. This CDR3 has 13 amino acids.

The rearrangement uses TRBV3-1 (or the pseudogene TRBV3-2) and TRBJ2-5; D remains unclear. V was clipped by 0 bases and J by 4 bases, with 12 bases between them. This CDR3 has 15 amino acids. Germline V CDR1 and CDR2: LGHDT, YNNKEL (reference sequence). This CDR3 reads CASSQDLRPPETQYF. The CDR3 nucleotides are TGTGCCAGCAGCCAAGATCTGAGGCCCCCAGAGACCCAGTACTTC.